This T cell receptor beta chain originates from a study of neurological immune-mediated disorders. The time point is: longitudinal time-point 2. Note on this clonotype: Its antigen is undetermined. Possible read error: a much larger clone is one base away.

The authors obtained over 160 million TCR-beta sequences from 15-18 subjects per sequencing run. TCRdb recomputed calls from the 5' RACE reads with MiXCR, one row per CDR3 protein. The table lists about 49,000 distinct CDR3 sequences, less than 15% of them singletons, with 4.5% in the top ten. Germline CDR1 SGHTA, CDR2 FQGNSA. The CDR3 spans 16 residues. Trimming shortened V by 5 bases and J by 6 bases, and 19 bases separated the two germline ends. Overall study results and limits: Private repertoires in all groups were suggested by the finding that expanded clones across subjects shared no CDR3 amino acid sequences.

This chain joins TRBV7-2 and TRBJ2-2, with D tentatively TRBD1 or TRBD2 (5 bases each). This TCR was sampled from a male donor with HTLV-1-associated myelopathy (HAM/TSP). Sequences were obtained from PBMCs. CDR3 sequence: CASSVTRGVVAGELFF. CDR3 nucleotides: TGTGCCAGCAGCGTAACTAGAGGGGTTGTAGCCGGGGAGCTGTTTTTT.